The table lists the clone carrying this T cell receptor (beta chain) with many counts. What it recognizes is unknown. This sample stems from a study of neurological immune-mediated disorders. The CDR3 is 15 residues long. V lost 3 bases to trimming and J lost 0 bases, with 12 bases between them. CDR1 and CDR2 from the germline V gene are DFQATT and SNEGSKA (reference sequence). Study outcomes and limitations: One related-CDR3 cluster, found by phylogenetic grouping, held repertoires of 18 of 34 multiple sclerosis patients and is a possible signature.

The unsorted libraries originated from 2 million PBMCs that had been stored at -80 C. The cDNA was synthesized by means of template-switch 5'RACE, which was carried out with 10-nucleotide random UMIs. From the 5' RACE reads, TCRdb called clonotypes with MiXCR, one entry per CDR3 protein. The sample has 40,000 or so distinct CDR3 sequences; over 2% are singletons. The origin of this receptor is a young man with multiple sclerosis. The chain uses TRBV20-1 and TRBJ1-3; D is uncertain. Sequencing was carried out using PBMCs. The CDR3 nucleotides are TGCAGTGCTAGTCGGGAGGACTACTCTGGAAACACCATATATTTT. It translates to CSASREDYSGNTIYF.